The source of this T cell receptor beta chain is a study of shared clonotypes between healthy human individuals. At the level of the study: Each donor contributed plates that comprised three CD4 naive, three CD4 memory, two CD8 naive and one CD8 memory.

Roughly 30,000 T cell genomes (about 0.2 ug DNA) went into each sorted-subset replicate. Assay: immunoSEQ multiplex PCR; the TCRdb copy retains only in-frame clones and omits some. Here the sample spans some 2,500,000 clones, less than 95% being singletons. The CDR3 consists of 14 residues. Looked up from germline, CDR1 is SGHTA and CDR2 is FQGNSA. Trimming stripped 5 bases from V and 2 bases from J, with 13 bases between. The sequencing sample was made of naive CD4+ T cells from PBMCs. Subset here: CD45RA+ positively selected. The J gene is TRBJ2-7, the V gene TRBV7-2; TRBD2 is a possible D gene (6 bases). This TCR was recovered from a man between 18 and 35 years old in good health. Some clones in this sample may be carry-over from other donors' samples. Here the CDR3 reads CASSPDGGTYEQYF. CDR3 DNA: TGTGCCAGCAGCCCCGACGGGGGTACCTACGAGCAGTACTTC. Looking up the rest from reference TRBV7-2 and TRBJ2-7 gives the full variable domain: GAGVSQSPSNKVTEKGKDVELRCDPISGHTALYWYRQSLGQGLEFLIYFQGNSAPDKSGLPSDRFSAERTGGSVSTLTIQRTQQEDSAVYLCASSPDGGTYEQYFGPGTRLTVT.